This paragraph covers one TCR beta chain sequence. Its specificity is not known. The data were produced by immunoSEQ multiplex PCR, yet TCRdb's version contains in-frame clones alone and is incomplete. The sample includes about 150,000 clones, around 73% of them seen just once. The source of the sample is a study of PD-1 blockade in classical Hodgkin lymphoma. Brentuximab vedotin exposure varied, and every patient relapsed after autologous stem cell transplantation. Best responses were complete response, partial response or progressive disease. Germline CDR1 is MNHEY and CDR2 is SMNVEV (reference sequence). V lost 2 bases, J lost 0 bases, and 16 bases lay in between. The CDR3 extends over 18 amino acids. Notes on the study in general: The CD4+ diversity rise by C4D1 was clearest in complete responders. For complete responders, baseline diversity was comparable to that of newly diagnosed patients.

The V gene is TRBV27, the J gene TRBJ2-2; the D gene could be TRBD1 or TRBD2 (5 bases each). The receptor comes from a human donor with classical Hodgkin lymphoma. Sequencing was performed on peripheral blood mononuclear cells (PBMCs), taken before the second cycle of nivolumab. DNA of the CDR3: TGTGCCAGCAGTTTAGGGGGACCGGGACGGTCGAACACCGGGGAGCTGTTTTTT. Its protein is CASSLGGPGRSNTGELFF.